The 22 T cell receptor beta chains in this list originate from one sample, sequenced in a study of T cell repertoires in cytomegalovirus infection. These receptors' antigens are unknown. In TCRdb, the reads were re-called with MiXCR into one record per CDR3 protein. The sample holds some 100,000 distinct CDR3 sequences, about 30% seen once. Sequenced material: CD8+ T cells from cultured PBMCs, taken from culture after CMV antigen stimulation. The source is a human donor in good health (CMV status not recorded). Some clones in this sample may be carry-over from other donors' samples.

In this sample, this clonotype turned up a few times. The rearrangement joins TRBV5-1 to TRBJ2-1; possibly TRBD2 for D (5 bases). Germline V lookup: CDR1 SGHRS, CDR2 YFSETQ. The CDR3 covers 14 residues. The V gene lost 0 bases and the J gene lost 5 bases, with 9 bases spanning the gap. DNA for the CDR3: TGCGCCAGCAGCTTGGCCGGACTTGACAATGAGCAGTTCTTC. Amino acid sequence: CASSLAGLDNEQFF.

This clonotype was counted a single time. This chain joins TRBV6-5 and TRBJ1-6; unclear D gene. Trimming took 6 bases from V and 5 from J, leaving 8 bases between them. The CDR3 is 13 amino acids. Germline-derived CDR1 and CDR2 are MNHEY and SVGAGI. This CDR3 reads CASRAEHNSPLHF. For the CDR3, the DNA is TGTGCCAGCAGGGCAGAACATAATTCACCCCTCCACTTT.

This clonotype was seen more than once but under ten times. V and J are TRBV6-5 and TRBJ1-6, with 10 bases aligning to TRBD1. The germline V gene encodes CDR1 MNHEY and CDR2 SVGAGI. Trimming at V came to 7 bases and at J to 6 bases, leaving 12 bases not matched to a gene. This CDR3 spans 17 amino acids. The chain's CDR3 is CASNTLGGQGSNSPLHF. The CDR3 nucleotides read TGTGCCAGCAATACCTTGGGGGGACAGGGGTCTAATTCACCCCTCCACTTT.

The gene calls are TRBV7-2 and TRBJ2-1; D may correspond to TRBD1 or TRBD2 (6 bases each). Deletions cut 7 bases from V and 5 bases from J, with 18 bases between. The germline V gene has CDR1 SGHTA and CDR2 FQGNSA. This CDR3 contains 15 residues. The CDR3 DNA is TGTGCCAGCACCGAGGGGGGAGCAGGGAACAATGAGCAGTTCTTC. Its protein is CASTEGGAGNNEQFF. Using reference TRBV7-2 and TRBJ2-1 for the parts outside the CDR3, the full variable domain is GAGVSQSPSNKVTEKGKDVELRCDPISGHTALYWYRQSLGQGLEFLIYFQGNSAPDKSGLPSDRFSAERTGGSVSTLTIQRTQQEDSAVYLCASTEGGAGNNEQFFGPGTRLTVL.

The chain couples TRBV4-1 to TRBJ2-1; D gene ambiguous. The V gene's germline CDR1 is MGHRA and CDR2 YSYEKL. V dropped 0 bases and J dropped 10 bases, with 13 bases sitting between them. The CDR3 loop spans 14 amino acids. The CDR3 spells CASSQDPDSREQFF. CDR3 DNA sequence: TGCGCCAGCAGCCAAGATCCCGACTCGCGGGAGCAGTTCTTC.

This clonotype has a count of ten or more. CDR3 loop: CASSTGINYGYTF. The CDR3 DNA reads as TGTGCCAGCAGTACAGGGATCAACTATGGCTACACCTTC. V is TRBV12-3 or TRBV12-4 and J is TRBJ1-2; D may be TRBD1 (6 bases). The CDR3 extends over 13 amino acids. V was clipped by 5 bases and J by 2 bases, with 9 bases between them.

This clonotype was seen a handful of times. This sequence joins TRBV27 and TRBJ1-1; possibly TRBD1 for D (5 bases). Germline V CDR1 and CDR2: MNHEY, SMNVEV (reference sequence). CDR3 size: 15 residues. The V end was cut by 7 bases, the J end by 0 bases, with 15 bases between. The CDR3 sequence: CASTTGDPMNTEAFF. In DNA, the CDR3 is TGTGCCAGCACCACAGGAGACCCCATGAACACTGAAGCTTTCTTT.

The DNA for the CDR3 is TGTGCCAGCAGTTTCCTCTCACCGACAGGGGCATTCGCCCACGAGCAGTACTTC. Translation gives CASSFLSPTGAFAHEQYF. This chain joins TRBV27 and TRBJ2-7, with 8 positions matching TRBD1. The trim removed 3 bases at V and 5 bases at J, leaving 18 bases unmatched. The CDR3 is made up of 18 amino acids. Germline CDR1 is MNHEY and CDR2 is SMNVEV (reference sequence).

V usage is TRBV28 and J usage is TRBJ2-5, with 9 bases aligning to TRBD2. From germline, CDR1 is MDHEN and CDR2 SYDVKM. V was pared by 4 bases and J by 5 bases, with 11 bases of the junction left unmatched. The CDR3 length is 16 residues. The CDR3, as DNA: TGTGCCAGCAGTTACCCCAGGCGGGGGGGGCAGGAGACCCAGTACTTC. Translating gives CASSYPRRGGQETQYF.

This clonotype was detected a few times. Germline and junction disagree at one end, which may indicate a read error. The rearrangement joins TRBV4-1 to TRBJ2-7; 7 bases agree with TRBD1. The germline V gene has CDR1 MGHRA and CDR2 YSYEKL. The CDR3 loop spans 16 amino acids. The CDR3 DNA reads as TGCGCCAGCAGCCCTTCTCCCGGGACAGCTAACTTCCCGGGTAACTTC. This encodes CASSPSPGTANFPGNF.

CDR3 nucleotide sequence: TGTGCCAGCAGCTTTGTTGGCGGTGGCTACACCTTC. It yields the protein CASSFVGGGYTF. The rearrangement links TRBV5-4 to TRBJ1-2, with no clear D. Trimming took 2 bases from V and 7 from J, leaving 9 bases between them. Germline assignment: CDR1 SGHNT and CDR2 YYREEE (reference sequence). The CDR3 consists of 12 residues. The complete variable domain, with remaining parts taken from reference TRBV5-4 and TRBJ1-2, reads ETGVTQSPTHLIKTRGQQVTLRCSSQSGHNTVSWYQQALGQGPQFIFQYYREEENGRGNFPPRFSGLQFPNYSSELNVNALELDDSALYLCASSFVGGGYTFGSGTRLTVV.

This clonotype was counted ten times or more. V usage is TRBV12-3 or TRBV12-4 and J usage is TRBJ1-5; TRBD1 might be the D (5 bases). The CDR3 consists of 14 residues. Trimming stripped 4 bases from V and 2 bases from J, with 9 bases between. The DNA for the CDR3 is TGTGCCAGCAGTTCGGGACTGGGCAATCAGCCCCAGCATTTT. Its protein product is CASSSGLGNQPQHF.

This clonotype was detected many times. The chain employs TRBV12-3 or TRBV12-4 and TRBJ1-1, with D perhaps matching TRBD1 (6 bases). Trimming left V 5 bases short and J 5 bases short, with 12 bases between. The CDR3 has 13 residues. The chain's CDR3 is CASSQGWGTEAFF. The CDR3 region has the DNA TGTGCCAGCAGTCAGGGGTGGGGGACTGAAGCTTTCTTT.

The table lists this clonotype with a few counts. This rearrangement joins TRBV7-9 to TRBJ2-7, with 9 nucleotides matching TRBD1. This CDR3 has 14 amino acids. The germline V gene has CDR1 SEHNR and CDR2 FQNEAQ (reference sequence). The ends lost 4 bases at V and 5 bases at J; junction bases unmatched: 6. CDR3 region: CASSYGTGSHEQYF. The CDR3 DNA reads TGTGCCAGCAGCTACGGGACAGGGTCCCACGAGCAGTACTTC.

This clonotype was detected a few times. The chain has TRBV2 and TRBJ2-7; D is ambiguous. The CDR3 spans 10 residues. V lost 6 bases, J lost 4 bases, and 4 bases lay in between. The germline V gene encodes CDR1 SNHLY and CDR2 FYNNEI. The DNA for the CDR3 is TGTGCCAGCAGAGATTACGAGCAGTACTTC. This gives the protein CASRDYEQYF.

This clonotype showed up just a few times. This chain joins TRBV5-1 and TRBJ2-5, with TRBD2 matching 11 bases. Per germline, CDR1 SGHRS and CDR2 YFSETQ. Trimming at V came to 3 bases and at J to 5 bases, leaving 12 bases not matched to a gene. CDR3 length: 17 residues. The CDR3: CASSSPSGGRVGETQYF. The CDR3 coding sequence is TGCGCCAGCAGCTCACCTAGCGGGGGGCGCGTCGGTGAGACCCAGTACTTC.

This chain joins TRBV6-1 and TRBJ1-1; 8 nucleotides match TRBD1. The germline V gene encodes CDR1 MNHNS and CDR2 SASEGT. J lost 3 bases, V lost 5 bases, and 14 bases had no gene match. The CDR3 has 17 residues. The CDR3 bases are TGTGCCAGCAGTACAGGACAGGGCTGGTCGGTAGACACTGAAGCTTTCTTT. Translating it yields CASSTGQGWSVDTEAFF.

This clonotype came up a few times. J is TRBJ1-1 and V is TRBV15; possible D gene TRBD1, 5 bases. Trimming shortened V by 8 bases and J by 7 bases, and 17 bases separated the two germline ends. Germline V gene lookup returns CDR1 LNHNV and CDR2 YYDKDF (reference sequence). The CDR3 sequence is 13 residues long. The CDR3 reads CATGGQGGSEAFF. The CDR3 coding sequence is TGTGCCACCGGAGGGCAGGGAGGAAGTGAAGCTTTCTTT.

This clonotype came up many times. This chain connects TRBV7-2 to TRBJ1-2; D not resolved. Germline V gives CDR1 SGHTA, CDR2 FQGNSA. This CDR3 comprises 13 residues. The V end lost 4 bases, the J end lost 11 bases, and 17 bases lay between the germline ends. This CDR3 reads CASSYQTHSEYTF. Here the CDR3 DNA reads TGTGCCAGCAGCTATCAGACTCACTCCGAATACACCTTC. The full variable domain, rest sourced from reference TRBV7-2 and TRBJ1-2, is GAGVSQSPSNKVTEKGKDVELRCDPISGHTALYWYRQSLGQGLEFLIYFQGNSAPDKSGLPSDRFSAERTGGSVSTLTIQRTQQEDSAVYLCASSYQTHSEYTFGSGTRLTVV.

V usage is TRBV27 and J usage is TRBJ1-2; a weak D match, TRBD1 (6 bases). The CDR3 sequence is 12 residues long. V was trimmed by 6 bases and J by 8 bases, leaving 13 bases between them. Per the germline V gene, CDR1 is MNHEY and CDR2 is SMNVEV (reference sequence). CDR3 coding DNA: TGTGCCAGCAGCAGGGGTGGGATAGGCTACACCTTC. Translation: CASSRGGIGYTF.

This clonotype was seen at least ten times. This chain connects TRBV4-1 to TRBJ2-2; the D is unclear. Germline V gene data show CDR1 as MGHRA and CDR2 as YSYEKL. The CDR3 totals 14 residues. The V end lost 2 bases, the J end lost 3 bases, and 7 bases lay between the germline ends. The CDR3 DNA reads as TGCGCCAGCAGCCAATCCAGTTACACCGGGGAGCTGTTTTTT. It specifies CASSQSSYTGELFF.

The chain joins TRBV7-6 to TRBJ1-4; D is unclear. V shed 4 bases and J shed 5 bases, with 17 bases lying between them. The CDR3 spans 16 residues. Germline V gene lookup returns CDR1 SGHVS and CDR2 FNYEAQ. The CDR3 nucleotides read TGTGCCAGCAGCTACGCGGCAGTCAAAACGAATGAAAAACTGTTTTTT. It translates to CASSYAAVKTNEKLFF. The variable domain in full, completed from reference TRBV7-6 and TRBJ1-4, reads GAGVSQSPRYKVTKRGQDVALRCDPISGHVSLYWYRQALGQGPEFLTYFNYEAQQDKSGLPNDRFSAERPEGSISTLTIQRTEQRDSAMYRCASSYAAVKTNEKLFFGSGTQLSVL.